This T cell receptor (beta chain) is from a study of T cell repertoires in cytomegalovirus infection. Note on this clonotype: Antigen: not known.

CDR1 and CDR2 (germline): MNHEY, SVGEGT. The CDR3 spans 15 residues. V was clipped by 6 bases and J by 6 bases, with 21 bases between them. Each CDR3 protein is one row after TCRdb ran MiXCR on the reads. The data contain about 480,000 distinct CDR3 sequences, roughly a third of them singletons. This TCR was sampled from a human donor in good health (CMV status not recorded). Some clones in this sample may be carry-over from other donors' samples. The V call is TRBV6-2 or TRBV6-3, the J call TRBJ2-7; D gene ambiguous. This material consisted of cultured PBMCs, taken from culture after CMV antigen stimulation. CDR3: CASSQLDPVNSEQYF. CDR3 DNA sequence: TGTGCCAGCAGCCAACTTGACCCCGTTAATAGCGAGCAGTACTTC.